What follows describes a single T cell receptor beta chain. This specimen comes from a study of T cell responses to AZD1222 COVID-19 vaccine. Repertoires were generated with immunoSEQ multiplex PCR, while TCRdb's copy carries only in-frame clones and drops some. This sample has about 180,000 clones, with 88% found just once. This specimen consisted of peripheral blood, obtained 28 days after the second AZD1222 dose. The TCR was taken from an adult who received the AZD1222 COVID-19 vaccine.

The CDR3 protein is CASSLAPGAAGNTIYF. CDR3 nucleotides: TGTGCCAGCAGTCTAGCACCGGGGGCGGCAGGAAACACCATATATTTT. The chain joins TRBV27 to TRBJ1-3; D may be TRBD1 (6 bases). With 5 bases removed from V and 4 bases from J, the gap between germline ends came to 18 bases. CDR1 and CDR2 from the germline V gene are MNHEY and SMNVEV (reference sequence). This CDR3 region has 16 residues.